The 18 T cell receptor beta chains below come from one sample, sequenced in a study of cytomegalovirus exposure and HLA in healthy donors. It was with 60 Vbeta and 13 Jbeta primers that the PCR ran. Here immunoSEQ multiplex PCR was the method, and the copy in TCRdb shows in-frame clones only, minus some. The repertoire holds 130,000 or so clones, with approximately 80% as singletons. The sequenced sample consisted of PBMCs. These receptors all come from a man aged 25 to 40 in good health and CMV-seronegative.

The CDR3 coding sequence is TGTGCCAGCAGCGGGGGGGGTCGAAGGTTTTTT. This encodes CASSGGGRRFF. The chain joins TRBV6-5 to TRBJ1-4; a possible D gene is TRBD1 (5 bases). CDR3 length: 11 residues. V lost 6 bases and J lost 16, with 15 bases in between. Per the germline V gene, CDR1 is MNHEY and CDR2 is SVGAGI.

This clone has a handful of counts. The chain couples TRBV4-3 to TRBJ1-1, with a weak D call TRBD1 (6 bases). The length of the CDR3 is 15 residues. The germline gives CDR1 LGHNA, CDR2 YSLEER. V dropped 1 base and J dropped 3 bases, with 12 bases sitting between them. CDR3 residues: CASSQGAGEYTEAFF. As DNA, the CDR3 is TGCGCCAGCAGCCAAGGAGCAGGGGAGTACACTGAAGCTTTCTTT.

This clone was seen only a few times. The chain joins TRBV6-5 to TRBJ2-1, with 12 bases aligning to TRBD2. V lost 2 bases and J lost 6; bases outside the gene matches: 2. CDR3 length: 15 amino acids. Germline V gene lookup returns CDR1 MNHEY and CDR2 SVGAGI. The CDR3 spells CASSYLAGGLNEQFF. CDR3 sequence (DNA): TGTGCCAGCAGTTACCTAGCGGGGGGGCTCAATGAGCAGTTCTTC.

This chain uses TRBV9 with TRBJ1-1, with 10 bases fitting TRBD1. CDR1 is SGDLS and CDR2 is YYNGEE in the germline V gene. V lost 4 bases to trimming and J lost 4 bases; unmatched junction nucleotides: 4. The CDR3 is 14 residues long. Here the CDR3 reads CASSPGTGATEAFF. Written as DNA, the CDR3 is TGTGCCAGCAGCCCCGGGACAGGGGCCACTGAAGCTTTCTTT.

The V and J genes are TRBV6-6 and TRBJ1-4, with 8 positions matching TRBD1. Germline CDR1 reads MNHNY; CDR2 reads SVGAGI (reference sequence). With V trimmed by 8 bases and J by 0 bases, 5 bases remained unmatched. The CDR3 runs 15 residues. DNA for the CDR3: TGTGCCAGCTCGGGACAGGTGACAACTAATGAAAAACTGTTTTTT. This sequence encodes CASSGQVTTNEKLFF.

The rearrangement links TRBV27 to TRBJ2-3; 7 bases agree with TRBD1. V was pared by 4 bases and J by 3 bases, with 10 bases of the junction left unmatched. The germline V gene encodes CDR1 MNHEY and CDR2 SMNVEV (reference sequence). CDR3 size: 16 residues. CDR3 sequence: CASSYRTGKLTDTQYF. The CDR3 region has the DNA TGTGCCAGCAGTTACCGGACAGGAAAATTGACAGATACGCAGTATTTT.

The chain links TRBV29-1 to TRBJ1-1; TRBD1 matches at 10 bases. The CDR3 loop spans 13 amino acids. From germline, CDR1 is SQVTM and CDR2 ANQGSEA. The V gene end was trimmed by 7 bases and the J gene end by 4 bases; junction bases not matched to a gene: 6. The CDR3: CSGRQGASTEAFF. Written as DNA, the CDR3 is TGCAGCGGTCGACAGGGGGCGTCCACTGAAGCTTTCTTT.

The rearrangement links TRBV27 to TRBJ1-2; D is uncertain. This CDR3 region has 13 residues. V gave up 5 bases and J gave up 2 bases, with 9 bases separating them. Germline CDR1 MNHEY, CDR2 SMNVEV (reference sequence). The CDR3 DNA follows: TGTGCCAGCAGTGCGACCGGGAACTATGGCTACACCTTC. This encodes CASSATGNYGYTF.

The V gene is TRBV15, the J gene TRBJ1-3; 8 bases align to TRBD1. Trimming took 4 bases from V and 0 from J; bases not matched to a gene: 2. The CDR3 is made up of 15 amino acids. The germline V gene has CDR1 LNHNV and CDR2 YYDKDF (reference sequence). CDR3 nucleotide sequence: TGTGCCACCAGCAAGGACAGGGTCTCTGGAAACACCATATATTTT. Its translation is CATSKDRVSGNTIYF.

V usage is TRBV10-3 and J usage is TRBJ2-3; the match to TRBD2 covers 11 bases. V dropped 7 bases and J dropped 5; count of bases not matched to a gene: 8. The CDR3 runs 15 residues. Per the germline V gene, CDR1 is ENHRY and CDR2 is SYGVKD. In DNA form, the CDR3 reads TGTGCCATCAAGCCCCTAGCGGGGGGTGGAGATACGCAGTATTTT. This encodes CAIKPLAGGGDTQYF.

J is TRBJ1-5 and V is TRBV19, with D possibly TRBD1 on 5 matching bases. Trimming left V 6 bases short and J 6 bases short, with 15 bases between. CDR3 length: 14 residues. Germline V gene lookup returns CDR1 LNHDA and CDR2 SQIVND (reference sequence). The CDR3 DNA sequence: TGTGCCAGTAGCCTCAGGGTGGGCCGTCAGCCCCAGCATTTT. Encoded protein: CASSLRVGRQPQHF. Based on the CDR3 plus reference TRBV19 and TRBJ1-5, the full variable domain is DGGITQSPKYLFRKEGQNVTLSCEQNLNHDAMYWYRQDPGQGLRLIYYSQIVNDFQKGDIAEGYSVSREKKESFPLTVTSAQKNPTAFYLCASSLRVGRQPQHFGDGTRLSIL.

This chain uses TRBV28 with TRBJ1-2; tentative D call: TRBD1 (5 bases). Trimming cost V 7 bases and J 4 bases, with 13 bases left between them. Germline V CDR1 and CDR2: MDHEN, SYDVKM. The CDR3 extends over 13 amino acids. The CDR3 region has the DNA TGTGCCAGCAATTCAGGCGGGGGCTATGGCTACACCTTC. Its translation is CASNSGGGYGYTF.

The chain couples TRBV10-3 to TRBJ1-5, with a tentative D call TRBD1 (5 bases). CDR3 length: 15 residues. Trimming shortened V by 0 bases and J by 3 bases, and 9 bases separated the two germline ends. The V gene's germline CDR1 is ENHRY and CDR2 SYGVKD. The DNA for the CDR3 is TGTGCCATCAGTGAGTCCCAGGGCCACAATCAGCCCCAGCATTTT. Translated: CAISESQGHNQPQHF.

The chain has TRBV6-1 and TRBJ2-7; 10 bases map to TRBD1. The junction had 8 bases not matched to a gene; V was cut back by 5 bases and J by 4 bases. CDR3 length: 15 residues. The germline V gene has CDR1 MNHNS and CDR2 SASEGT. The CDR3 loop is CASSPQTGGGYEQYF. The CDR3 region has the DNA TGTGCCAGCAGTCCACAGACAGGGGGCGGATACGAGCAGTACTTC.

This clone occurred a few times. Here the CDR3 reads CASSSGGTSGPTYNEQFF. CDR3 DNA: TGTGCCAGCAGCTCTGGAGGGACTAGCGGGCCTACCTACAATGAGCAGTTCTTC. This rearrangement joins TRBV27 to TRBJ2-1, with 12 bases fitting TRBD2. Trimming cost V 6 bases and J 2 bases; bases outside gene matches: 11. Germline assignment: CDR1 MNHEY and CDR2 SMNVEV (reference sequence). The CDR3 is 18 amino acids.

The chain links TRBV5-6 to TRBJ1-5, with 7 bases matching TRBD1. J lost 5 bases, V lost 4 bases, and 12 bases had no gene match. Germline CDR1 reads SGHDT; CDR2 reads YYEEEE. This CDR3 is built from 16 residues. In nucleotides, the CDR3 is TGTGCCAGCAGCCTCTACAGGGGAAAGGGGGATCAGCCCCAGCATTTT. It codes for CASSLYRGKGDQPQHF.

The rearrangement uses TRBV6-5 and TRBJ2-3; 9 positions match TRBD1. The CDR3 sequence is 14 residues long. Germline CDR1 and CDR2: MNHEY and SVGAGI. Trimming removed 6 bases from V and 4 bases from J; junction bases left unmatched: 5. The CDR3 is CASRRTGVSDTQYF. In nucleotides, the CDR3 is TGTGCCAGCAGAAGGACAGGGGTCTCAGATACGCAGTATTTT.

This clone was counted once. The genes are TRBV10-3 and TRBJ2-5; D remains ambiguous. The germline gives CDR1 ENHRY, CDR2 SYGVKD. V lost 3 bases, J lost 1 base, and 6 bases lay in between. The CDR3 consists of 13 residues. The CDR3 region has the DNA TGTGCCATCAGTGACCCATTCCAAGAGACCCAGTACTTC. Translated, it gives CAISDPFQETQYF.